Below, 21 T cell receptor beta chains from the same sample are listed, as sequenced in a study of cytomegalovirus exposure and HLA in healthy donors. 13 Jbeta primers and 60 Vbeta primers were used for the PCR. The assay was immunoSEQ multiplex PCR, and TCRdb's table has in-frame clones only and misses some. This sample has some 190,000 clones; roughly 83% occur once, and the top ten carry roughly 1.6%. The sequenced sample was PBMCs. Receptor source: a woman between 45 and 65 years old in good health and CMV-seronegative.

The chain carries TRBV27 and TRBJ1-1; a possible D gene is TRBD1 (6 bases). CDR1 is MNHEY, CDR2 SMNVEV, per germline (reference sequence). This CDR3 comprises 14 residues. V was pared by 0 bases and J by 5 bases, with 10 bases between. As DNA, the CDR3 is TGTGCCAGCAGTTTATCGATCAGGGGAACTGAAGCTTTCTTT. This codes for CASSLSIRGTEAFF.

The chain carries TRBV27 and TRBJ2-2; D gene uncertain. The V end lost 0 bases, the J end lost 4 bases, and 3 bases lay between the germline ends. This CDR3 contains 13 residues. Looked up from germline, CDR1 is MNHEY and CDR2 is SMNVEV (reference sequence). The CDR3 DNA sequence: TGTGCCAGCAGTTTATCGGCCACCGGGGAGCTGTTTTTT. Translated, it gives CASSLSATGELFF.

Points on this clone: The sample holds other DNA sequences that translate to the same CDR3. V usage is TRBV7-8 and J usage is TRBJ1-2; no clear D. The germline CDR1 and CDR2 sequences are SGHVS and FQNEAQ. V gave up 1 base and J gave up 4 bases, with 7 bases separating them. The CDR3 covers 13 residues. CDR3 coding DNA: TGTGCCAGCAGCTTAGGTGGAGGCTATGGCTACACCTTC. Its protein is CASSLGGGYGYTF.

The CDR3 loop reads CASSLAAGNSPLHF. DNA for the CDR3: TGCGCCAGCAGCTTGGCCGCAGGGAATTCACCCCTCCACTTT. V gene TRBV5-1 combines with J gene TRBJ1-6; D is perhaps TRBD1 (5 bases). Per germline, CDR1 SGHRS and CDR2 YFSETQ. Trimming removed 0 bases at V and 7 bases at J, with 8 bases between. The CDR3 extends over 14 amino acids.

The chain combines TRBV5-1 with TRBJ2-1, with D perhaps matching TRBD1 (5 bases). Germline V gives CDR1 SGHRS, CDR2 YFSETQ. Trimming left V 0 bases short and J 6 bases short, with 19 bases between. This CDR3 spans 17 amino acids. The CDR3, as DNA: TGCGCCAGCAGCTTGGTATTTGGGGCGTTTACAGGCAATGAGCAGTTCTTC. The encoded protein is CASSLVFGAFTGNEQFF. Full variable domain (outside the CDR3, taken from reference TRBV5-1 and TRBJ2-1): KAGVTQTPRYLIKTRGQQVTLSCSPISGHRSVSWYQQTPGQGLQFLFEYFSETQRNKGNFPGRFSGRQFSNSRSEMNVSTLELGDSALYLCASSLVFGAFTGNEQFFGPGTRLTVL.

The chain couples TRBV19 to TRBJ1-2, with a weak D call TRBD1 (6 bases). Between the trimmed V and J ends, which lost 2 bases and 2 bases, there was a span of 15 bases. This CDR3 is built from 16 residues. In germline, CDR1 is LNHDA, CDR2 SQIVND (reference sequence). CDR3 in amino acids: CASSIRGGRENYGYTF. The CDR3 nucleotides read TGTGCCAGTAGTATAAGGGGGGGCAGGGAGAACTATGGCTACACCTTC.

The chain recombines TRBV7-2 with TRBJ2-2, with 8 bases aligning to TRBD1. Germline V gene lookup returns CDR1 SGHTA and CDR2 FQGNSA. The CDR3 sequence is 15 residues long. After removal of 6 bases from V and 7 bases from J, the junction contained 10 bases not matched to a gene. In nucleotides, the CDR3 is TGTGCCAGCAGTCGTGTTCAGGGGGCGGTCGGGGAGCTGTTTTTT. This gives the protein CASSRVQGAVGELFF.

On this clone itself: A junction end diverges from the germline sequence, so it may reflect a read error. This rearrangement joins TRBV7-9 to TRBJ2-7; D possibly corresponds to TRBD2 (5 bases). The CDR3 contains 12 residues. In germline, CDR1 is SEHNR, CDR2 FQNEAQ (reference sequence). CDR3 sequence reads: CSSSYIGNEQYF. Here the CDR3 DNA reads TGTTCCAGCAGCTATATCGGGAACGAGCAGTACTTC.

This chain joins TRBV7-9 and TRBJ1-1, with D possibly being TRBD1 (5 bases). In germline, CDR1 is SEHNR, CDR2 FQNEAQ (reference sequence). This CDR3 region has 17 residues. V gave up 1 base and J gave up 1 base, with 16 bases separating them. The CDR3 here is CASSLGEEGPRNTEAFF. The CDR3 nucleotides are TGTGCCAGCAGCTTAGGGGAGGAGGGACCCAGGAACACTGAAGCTTTCTTT.

In this sample, this clone turned up once. V and J are TRBV10-2 and TRBJ2-7; tentatively, D is TRBD1 (5 bases). The V gene's germline CDR1 is WSHSY and CDR2 SAAADI. The CDR3 loop spans 13 amino acids. V lost 2 bases and J 4 bases, leaving 9 bases between the germline ends. Here the CDR3 reads CASSERGFYEQYF. Here the CDR3 DNA reads TGCGCCAGCAGTGAGAGGGGTTTTTACGAGCAGTACTTC.

The genes are TRBV7-9 and TRBJ1-6; D is unresolved. Trimming stripped 4 bases from V and 10 bases from J, with 11 bases between. The CDR3 spans 13 residues. Germline V gene sequence: CDR1 SEHNR, CDR2 FQNEAQ (reference sequence). The CDR3 nucleotides read TGTGCCAGCAGCTCCGGGGTAGTATCACCCCTCCACTTT. It codes for CASSSGVVSPLHF.

V is TRBV6-6 and J is TRBJ2-7; 8 nucleotides match TRBD2. Germline assignment: CDR1 MNHNY and CDR2 SVGAGI (reference sequence). With 10 bases clipped from V and 2 bases from J, the junction kept 7 bases outside the gene matches. The CDR3 has 13 residues. The CDR3 nucleotides are TGTGCCACCTCGGGGGGGGGTACCTACGAGCAGTACTTC. Amino acids: CATSGGGTYEQYF.

Remarks on this clone: At one of its ends the junction is not consistent with the germline gene, which may arise from a read error. The rearrangement uses TRBV5-4 and TRBJ2-3, with 9 bases matching TRBD2. In germline, CDR1 is SGHNT, CDR2 YYREEE (reference sequence). This CDR3 is 18 amino acids long. Written as DNA, the CDR3 is TGCGCCAGCAGCCCCTCTAGCGGGGTTTTCGGGGACACAGATACGCAGTATTTT. Amino acids: CASSPSSGVFGDTDTQYF.

The CDR3 sequence: CASSPRGIMNTEAFF. The CDR3 DNA is TGTGCCAGCAGCCCCAGGGGGATCATGAACACTGAAGCTTTCTTT. The chain joins TRBV7-9 to TRBJ1-1, with 7 bases matching TRBD1. CDR3 length: 15 amino acids. The germline CDR1 and CDR2 sequences are SEHNR and FQNEAQ (reference sequence). Germline trimming cut 5 bases from V and 0 bases from J; bases unmatched to any gene: 6.

V gene TRBV4-2 combines with J gene TRBJ2-7; D is possibly TRBD2 (5 bases). Germline CDR1 LGHNA, CDR2 YNFKEQ. The CDR3 extends over 14 amino acids. The V end was cut by 0 bases, the J end by 6 bases, with 12 bases between. In DNA, the CDR3 is TGTGCCAGCAGCCAAGATCTAGCCTCCCTCGAGCAGTACTTC. Protein: CASSQDLASLEQYF.

The chain couples TRBV30 to TRBJ2-1; 7 bases map to TRBD1. This CDR3 contains 14 residues. Germline V gene sequence: CDR1 GTSNPN, CDR2 SVGIG (reference sequence). Trimming removed 0 bases from V and 8 bases from J; junction bases left unmatched: 7. CDR3 sequence (DNA): TGTGCCTGGAGTGTAACAGGGGTGAGCGATGAGCAGTTCTTC. Amino acids: CAWSVTGVSDEQFF.

The genes are TRBV19 and TRBJ2-1, with 8 bases that match TRBD2. Germline CDR1 is LNHDA and CDR2 is SQIVND (reference sequence). The CDR3 spans 14 residues. V lost 7 bases and J lost 9; bases outside the gene matches: 11. In DNA, the CDR3 is TGTGCCAGTAATCGGGGGGGGCTCTCAGGTGAGCAGTTCTTC. As protein: CASNRGGLSGEQFF.

The chain links TRBV4-1 to TRBJ1-1; the match to TRBD1 covers 7 bases. The V segment lost 1 base and the J segment 2 bases; nucleotides outside the gene matches: 4. This CDR3 region has 15 residues. Germline V lookup: CDR1 MGHRA, CDR2 YSYEKL. CDR3 sequence: CASSQVGGGNTEAFF. CDR3 DNA: TGCGCCAGCAGCCAAGTAGGAGGGGGCAACACTGAAGCTTTCTTT.

To note about this clone: One end of the junction does not line up with germline, which may come from a read error. The rearrangement links TRBV7-9 to TRBJ1-5; 7 bases map to TRBD1. The germline V gene encodes CDR1 SEHNR and CDR2 FQNEAQ (reference sequence). CDR3 size: 15 residues. The CDR3 region is CASSLGTDSNQPQHF. The CDR3 DNA reads as TGTGCCAGCAGTTTAGGGACAGATAGCAATCAGCCCCAGCATTTT.

This clone was counted only a few times. V and J are TRBV2 and TRBJ1-4; TRBD1 matches at 8 bases. Looked up from germline, CDR1 is SNHLY and CDR2 is FYNNEI. This CDR3 contains 13 residues. With V trimmed by 8 bases and J by 7 bases, 6 bases remained unmatched. The CDR3 loop reads CASLQGAFEKLFF. For the CDR3, the DNA is TGTGCCAGCCTCCAGGGGGCCTTTGAAAAACTGTTTTTT.

In regard to this clone: Its ends do not fully match the called genes, so a read error is possible. The rearrangement joins TRBV7-7 to TRBJ2-5; D gene ambiguous. Germline CDR1 is SSHAT and CDR2 is FNYEAQ (reference sequence). The CDR3 length is 12 residues. The CDR3 sequence: CASSLGPGTQYF. The CDR3 DNA reads TGTGCTAGCAGCTTAGGGCCGGGGACCCAGTACTTC. Combining the CDR3 with reference TRBV7-7 and TRBJ2-5 gives the whole variable domain GAGVSQSPRYKVTKRGQDVTLRCDPISSHATLYWYQQALGQGPEFLTYFNYEAQPDKSGLPSDRFSAERPEGSISTLTIQRTEQRDSAMYRCASSLGPGTQYFGPGTRLLVL.